This TCR beta chain was sequenced in a study of OX40 agonist ivuxolimab in advanced cancers. Describing the broader study: Ivuxolimab was an agonistic, fully human IgG2 monoclonal antibody directed against OX40 (CD134), a costimulatory receptor. The purpose of peripheral TCRbeta sequencing was to test whether ivuxolimab changed TCR sequence diversity and led to clonal T-cell expansion. Patients were allowed to have had prior anti-PD-1, anti-PD-L1 or anti-CTLA-4 therapy, and 40% to 45% of the dose-escalation patients had been treated with checkpoint inhibitors. In the dose-escalation cohort, 65% to 85% of patients were male, and the mean age was around 60 years with a range of roughly 23 to 79. Three dose-escalation patients achieved partial responses, one with hepatocellular carcinoma and two with cutaneous melanoma. Of the roughly 54 patients in dose escalation, 19 had hepatocellular carcinoma, about 15 had melanoma, 9 had renal cell carcinoma and 9 had head and neck cancer. The paper describes the monotherapy dose-escalation part (N of about 55 patients) of the phase I trial of ivuxolimab. Intravenous ivuxolimab was administered to patients every 2 weeks at six dose levels: 0.01, 0.1, 0.3, 1.5, 3 and 10 mg/kg. Results and caveats for the whole study, not just this receptor: Low levels of normalized T-cell clonal expansion were also shown by some nonresponding patients. The antigen specificity of the peripheral T cells that underwent clonal expansion was not determined. After ivuxolimab, CD8+ T cells had more expanded clones than CD4+ T cells on average. At doses from 0.1 to 3.0 mg/kg, clonal expansion was seen in both CD4+ and CD8+ blood T cells between baseline and week 6. In partial responders in the 0.1-3.0 mg/kg groups, normalized peripheral clonal expansion was found to be among the lowest, especially among CD8+ T cells.

Patients with autoimmune disease history or receiving systemic immunosuppression were excluded from the trial. Peripheral blood for TCR sequencing was drawn from every dose cohort at baseline, at cycle 4 day 1 and at cycle 7 day 1. Samples were obtained from an open-label, multicenter, first-in-human phase I dose-escalation trial of ivuxolimab. Adults with locally advanced or metastatic melanoma, renal cell carcinoma, hepatocellular carcinoma or head and neck squamous cell carcinoma were enrolled in the trial. Before TCR sequencing, CD4+ T cells and CD8+ T cells from peripheral blood were sorted into separate populations. Comment on this clone: The antigen this receptor binds is unknown. Per-base qualities were not stored, and no clone one base away is much larger.

The CDR3 spans 15 residues, from the cysteine through the phenylalanine. Just the 45-base CDR3 DNA is kept, in frame starting at base 1. Reading the germline V gene gives CDR1 SNHLY and CDR2 FYNNEI. Relative to germline, V is missing 5 bases and J is missing 1 base, with 5 bases of the junction outside any gene match. To sequence the TCRbeta CDR3 region, genomic DNA was isolated from the sorted cells. TCRbeta CDR3 regions were sequenced using the immunoSEQ Assay. This is the immuneACCESS table as TCRdb keeps it, with only in-frame sequences that have V and J called. A part of the clones is gone; compared with another copy, unresolved V genes explain less than half, and the rest is unexplained. The sample yields 99,000 or so clones; approximately 94% were counted once. The ten largest account for around 0.17% of the sample.

This specimen was CD4+ or CD8+ T cells sorted from blood, taken in a trial of the OX40 agonist ivuxolimab. The chain is assembled from TRBV2 and TRBJ1-1, with 9 bases matching TRBD1. The sequence derives from an adult with an advanced solid tumor such as melanoma, head and neck, liver or kidney cancer. This receptor has the CDR3 CASSLQGAGNTEAFF. The nucleotides read TGTGCCAGCAGTTTACAGGGGGCGGGGAACACTGAAGCTTTCTTT.